This T cell receptor (beta chain) emerged from a study of T cell repertoires in cytomegalovirus infection. Whole-study context: Evidence of both CMV infection and a matching HLA type came from public TCR beta signatures.

Overall study results and limits: HLA-C-restricted CMV clonotypes gave the most frequent clonotype in two of eight donors.

TCRdb ran MiXCR on the reads and lists one entry per CDR3 protein. The sample contains about 200,000 distinct CDR3 sequences, 8% to 10% of which appear only once. This clonotype was recorded many times. Its antigen is undetermined. Sequencing was carried out using PBMCs. The receptor comes from a human donor in good health (CMV status not recorded). Some clones in this sample may be carry-over from other donors' samples.

Here the CDR3 reads CASSLVRTGSGEQYF. The CDR3 nucleotides read TGTGCCAGCAGCTTAGTCAGGACTGGGTCTGGCGAGCAGTACTTC. V and J are TRBV7-2 and TRBJ2-7, with D possibly matching TRBD2 (5 bases). V lost 1 base and J lost 6, with 16 bases in between. This CDR3 is 15 amino acids long. The germline V gene encodes CDR1 SGHTA and CDR2 FQGNSA. Based on the CDR3 plus reference TRBV7-2 and TRBJ2-7, the full variable domain is GAGVSQSPSNKVTEKGKDVELRCDPISGHTALYWYRQSLGQGLEFLIYFQGNSAPDKSGLPSDRFSAERTGGSVSTLTIQRTQQEDSAVYLCASSLVRTGSGEQYFGPGTRLTVT.